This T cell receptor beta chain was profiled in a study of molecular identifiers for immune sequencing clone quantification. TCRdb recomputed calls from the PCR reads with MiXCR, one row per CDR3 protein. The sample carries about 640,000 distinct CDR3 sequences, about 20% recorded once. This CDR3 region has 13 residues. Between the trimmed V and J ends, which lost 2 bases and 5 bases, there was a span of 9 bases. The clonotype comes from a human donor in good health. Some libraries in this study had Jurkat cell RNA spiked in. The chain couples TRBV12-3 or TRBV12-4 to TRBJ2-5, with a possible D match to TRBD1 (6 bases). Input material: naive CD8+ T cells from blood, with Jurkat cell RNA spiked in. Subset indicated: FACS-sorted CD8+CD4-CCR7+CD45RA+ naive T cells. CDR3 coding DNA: TGTGCCAGCAGTTTAAGGGGACACGAGACCCAGTACTTC. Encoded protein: CASSLRGHETQYF.